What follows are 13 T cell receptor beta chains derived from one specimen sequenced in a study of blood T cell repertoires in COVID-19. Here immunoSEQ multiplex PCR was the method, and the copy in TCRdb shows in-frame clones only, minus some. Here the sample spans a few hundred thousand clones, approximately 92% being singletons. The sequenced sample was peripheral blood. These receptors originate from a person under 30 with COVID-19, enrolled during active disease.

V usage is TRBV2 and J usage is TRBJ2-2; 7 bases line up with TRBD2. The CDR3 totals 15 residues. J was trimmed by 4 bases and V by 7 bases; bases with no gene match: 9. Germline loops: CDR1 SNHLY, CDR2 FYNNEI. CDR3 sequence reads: CASNGVAGGTGELFF. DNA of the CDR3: TGTGCCAGCAACGGGGTAGCGGGCGGCACCGGGGAGCTGTTTTTT.

CDR3 coding DNA: TGTGCCAGCAGTTACAGGGGACAGAACACTGAAGCTTTCTTT. As protein: CASSYRGQNTEAFF. The genes are TRBV6-6 and TRBJ1-1; possibly TRBD1 for D (6 bases). The CDR3 extends over 14 amino acids. CDR1 is MNHNY and CDR2 is SVGAGI in the germline V gene (reference sequence). The V end was cut by 2 bases, the J end by 1 base, with 8 bases between.

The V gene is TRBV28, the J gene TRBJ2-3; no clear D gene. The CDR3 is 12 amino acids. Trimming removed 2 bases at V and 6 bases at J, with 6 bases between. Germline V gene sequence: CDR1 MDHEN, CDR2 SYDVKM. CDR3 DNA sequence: TGTGCCAGCAGTTTAACGAGGGATACGCAGTATTTT. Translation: CASSLTRDTQYF.

CDR3 nucleotide sequence: TGTGCCAGCAGCTTAGTGAGCGGGAGCCGCCAAGAGACCCAGTACTTC. Its protein product is CASSLVSGSRQETQYF. The chain employs TRBV11-2 and TRBJ2-5; 8 bases match TRBD2. The CDR3 contains 16 residues. In germline, CDR1 is SGHAT, CDR2 FQNNGV. Trimming cost V 1 base and J 1 base; bases outside gene matches: 5.

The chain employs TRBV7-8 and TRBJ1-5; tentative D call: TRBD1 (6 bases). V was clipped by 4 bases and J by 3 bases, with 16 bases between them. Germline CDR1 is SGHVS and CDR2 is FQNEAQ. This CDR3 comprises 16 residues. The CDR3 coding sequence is TGTGCCAGCAGCTCGCTATTTAACAGGGCCAATCAGCCCCAGCATTTT. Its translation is CASSSLFNRANQPQHF.

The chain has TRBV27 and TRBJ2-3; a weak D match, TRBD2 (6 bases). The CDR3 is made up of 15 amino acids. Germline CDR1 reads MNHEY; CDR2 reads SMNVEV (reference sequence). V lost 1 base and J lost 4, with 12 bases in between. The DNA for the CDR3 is TGTGCCAGCAGTTTATGGGGGGAGGTCGCAGATACGCAGTATTTT. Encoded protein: CASSLWGEVADTQYF.

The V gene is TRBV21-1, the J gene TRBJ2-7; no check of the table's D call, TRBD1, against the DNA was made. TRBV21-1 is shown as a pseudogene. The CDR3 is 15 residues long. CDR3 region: CASSIPDRELYEQYF. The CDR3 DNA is TGTGCCAGCAGCATACCGGACAGGGAACTCTACGAGCAGTACTTC.

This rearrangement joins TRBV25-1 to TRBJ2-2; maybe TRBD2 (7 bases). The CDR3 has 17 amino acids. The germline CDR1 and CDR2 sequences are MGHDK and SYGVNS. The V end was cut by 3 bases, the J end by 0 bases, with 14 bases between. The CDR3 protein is CASSEGPGGPNTGELFF. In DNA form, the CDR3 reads TGTGCCAGCAGTGAGGGGCCCGGGGGGCCGAACACCGGGGAGCTGTTTTTT.

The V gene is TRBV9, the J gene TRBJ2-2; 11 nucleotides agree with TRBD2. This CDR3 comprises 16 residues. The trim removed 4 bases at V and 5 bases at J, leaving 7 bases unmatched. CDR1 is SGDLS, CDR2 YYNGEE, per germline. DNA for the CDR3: TGTGCCAGCAGCCCTTCGACTAGCGGGATAACCGGGGAGCTGTTTTTT. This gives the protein CASSPSTSGITGELFF.

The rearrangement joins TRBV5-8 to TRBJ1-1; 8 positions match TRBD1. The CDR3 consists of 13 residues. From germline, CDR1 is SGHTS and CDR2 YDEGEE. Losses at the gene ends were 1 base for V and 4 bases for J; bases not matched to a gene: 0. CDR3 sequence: CASSLTGGTEAFF. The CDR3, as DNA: TGTGCCAGCAGCTTGACAGGGGGCACTGAAGCTTTCTTT.

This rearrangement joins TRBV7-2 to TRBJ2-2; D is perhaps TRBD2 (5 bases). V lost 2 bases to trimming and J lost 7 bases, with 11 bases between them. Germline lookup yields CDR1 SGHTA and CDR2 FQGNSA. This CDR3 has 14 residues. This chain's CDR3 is CASSLTMGSGELFF. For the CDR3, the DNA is TGTGCCAGCAGCTTAACCATGGGGAGCGGGGAGCTGTTTTTT.

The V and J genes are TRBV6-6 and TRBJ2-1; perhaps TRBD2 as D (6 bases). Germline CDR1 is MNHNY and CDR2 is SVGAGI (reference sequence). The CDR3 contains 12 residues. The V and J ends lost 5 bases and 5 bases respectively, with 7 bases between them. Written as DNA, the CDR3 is TGTGCCAGCAGTCCTAGCGACAATGAGCAGTTCTTC. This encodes CASSPSDNEQFF.

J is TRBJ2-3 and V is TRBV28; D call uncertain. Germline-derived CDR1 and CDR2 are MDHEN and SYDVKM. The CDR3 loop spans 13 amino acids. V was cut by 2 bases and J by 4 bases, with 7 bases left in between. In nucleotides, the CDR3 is TGTGCCAGCAGTTTAAGTAGAGCAGATACGCAGTATTTT. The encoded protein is CASSLSRADTQYF.